The clone carrying this TCR beta chain was seen just once. Antigen specificity is unknown. This sample is drawn from a study of cytomegalovirus exposure and HLA in healthy donors. Background on the study: In a later analysis, it was reported that the approximately 120 validation repertoires had been produced on the same platform as the 550 to 850 repertoires belonging to the first cohort.

General observations from the study: There were a few CMV-associated chains whose specificity for CMV antigens was confirmed in vitro. Rare sequences made up most TCRs, while some public TCRs were found in many donors.

CDR3 length: 13 amino acids. V was cut by 0 bases and J by 5 bases, with 8 bases left in between. The germline V gene has CDR1 SEHNR and CDR2 FQNEAQ (reference sequence). TCRdb's table, derived via immunoSEQ multiplex PCR, lists solely in-frame clones and lacks some. The sample lists some 140,000 clones, about 86% seen once, with approximately 2.2% in the top ten. The sequenced material came from PBMCs. This chain joins TRBV7-9 and TRBJ2-7; D not certain. This clonotype originated in a human donor in good health. The CDR3 coding sequence is TGTGCCAGCAGCTTAGCGCTTGAGGACGAGCAGTACTTC. Its protein is CASSLALEDEQYF.